This TCR beta chain was obtained from a study of blood T cells in healthy people across ages. CDR3 length: 20 residues. Trimming took 4 bases from V and 2 from J; bases not matched to a gene: 17. Germline assignment: CDR1 LGHNA and CDR2 YNFKEQ. For the second PCR, which ran for about 7 to 12 cycles, a sample-barcoded 5' primer and a J-beta primer mix were used. TCRdb re-called the 5' RACE reads with MiXCR, one entry per CDR3 protein. The repertoire consists of 700,000 to 900,000 distinct CDR3 sequences, with 25% to 30% occurring once and the leading ten covering under 3%. This clonotype was seen a few times. The same data also went into a second study, on T cells of mothers and their children.

J is TRBJ2-4 and V is TRBV4-2; 10 positions match TRBD2. What was sequenced was blood. The clonotype originates from a boy between 10 and 17 years old in good health. Here the CDR3 DNA reads TGTGCCAGCAGCCCCCTCGAGGGTAGCGGGGGGCCTGATCCCAAAAACATTCAGTACTTC. Translating gives CASSPLEGSGGPDPKNIQYF.